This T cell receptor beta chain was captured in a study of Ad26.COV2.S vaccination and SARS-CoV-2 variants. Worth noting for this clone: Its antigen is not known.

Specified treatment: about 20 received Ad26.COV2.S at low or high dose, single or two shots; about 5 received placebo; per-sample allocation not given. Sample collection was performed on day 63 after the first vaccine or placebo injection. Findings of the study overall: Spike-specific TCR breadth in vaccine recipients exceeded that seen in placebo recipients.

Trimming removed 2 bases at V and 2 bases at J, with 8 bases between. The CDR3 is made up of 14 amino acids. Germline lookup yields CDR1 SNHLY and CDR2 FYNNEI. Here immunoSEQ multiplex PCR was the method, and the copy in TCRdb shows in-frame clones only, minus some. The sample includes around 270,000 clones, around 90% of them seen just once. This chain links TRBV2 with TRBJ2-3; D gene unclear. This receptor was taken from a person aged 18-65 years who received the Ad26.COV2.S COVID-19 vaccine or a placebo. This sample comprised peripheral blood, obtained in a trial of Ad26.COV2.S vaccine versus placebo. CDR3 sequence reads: CASSESPATDTQYF. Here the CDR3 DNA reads TGTGCCAGCAGTGAATCCCCGGCCACAGATACGCAGTATTTT.